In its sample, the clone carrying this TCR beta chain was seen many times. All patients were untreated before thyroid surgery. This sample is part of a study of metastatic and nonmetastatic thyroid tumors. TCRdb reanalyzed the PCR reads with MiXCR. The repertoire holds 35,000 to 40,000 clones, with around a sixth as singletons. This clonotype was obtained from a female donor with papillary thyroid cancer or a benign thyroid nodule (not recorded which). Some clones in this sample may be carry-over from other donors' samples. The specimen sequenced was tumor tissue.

CDR3 DNA sequence: TGTGCCACCCAACTAGCGGGAGGGGTTGGTGAGCAGTTCTTC. Translation: CATQLAGGVGEQFF. The V call is TRBV2, the J call TRBJ2-1; 13 bases align to TRBD2. Germline-derived CDR1 and CDR2 are SNHLY and FYNNEI. V shed 10 bases and J 9 bases; nucleotides not matched to a gene: 9. The CDR3 is 14 amino acids.